Listed here are 28 T cell receptor beta chains from one sample, sequenced in a study of blood T cell repertoires in COVID-19. Produced via immunoSEQ multiplex PCR; TCRdb's table is partial and in-frame only. In the table there are 230,000 or so clones, around 91% of which are singletons. The sample consisted of peripheral blood. These receptors were obtained from a woman aged 55-69 years with COVID-19, enrolled during active disease.

V is TRBV4-2 and J is TRBJ1-2; 10 nucleotides line up with TRBD1. The CDR3 length is 16 residues. Per the germline V gene, CDR1 is LGHNA and CDR2 is YNFKEQ. V trimming: 0 bases; J trimming: 5 bases; junction bases outside the gene matches: 6. CDR3 region: CASSQELTGGPYGYTF. The CDR3 region has the DNA TGTGCCAGCAGCCAAGAACTGACAGGGGGCCCATATGGCTACACCTTC.

This chain connects TRBV3-1 (or the pseudogene TRBV3-2) to TRBJ2-4; D not resolved. CDR3 length equals 13 residues. Germline loops: CDR1 LGHDT, CDR2 YNNKEL (reference sequence). V was trimmed by 4 bases and J by 6 bases, leaving 10 bases between them. The CDR3 here is CASSRQTGNIQYF. The CDR3 nucleotides are TGTGCCAGCAGCCGCCAGACTGGAAACATTCAGTACTTC.

The J gene is TRBJ2-1, the V gene TRBV24-1; 9 nucleotides align to TRBD1. CDR1 is KGHDR and CDR2 is SFDVKD in the germline V gene. The CDR3 runs 15 residues. J lost 6 bases, V lost 3 bases, and 5 bases had no gene match. CDR3 region: CATSDGQGSVNEQFF. In DNA form, the CDR3 reads TGTGCCACCAGTGATGGACAGGGGTCCGTCAATGAGCAGTTCTTC.

This chain uses TRBV28 with TRBJ1-5; D is ambiguous. The CDR3 runs 15 residues. Germline CDR1 and CDR2: MDHEN and SYDVKM. V was clipped by 7 bases and J by 4 bases, with 17 bases between them. The CDR3 coding sequence is TGTGCCAGCATCGGCGGAGGCAGACCTAATCAGCCCCAGCATTTT. Translated: CASIGGGRPNQPQHF.

V is TRBV7-3 and J is TRBJ2-2; possibly TRBD2 for D (5 bases). The CDR3 has 15 amino acids. The V end lost 0 bases, the J end lost 5 bases, and 10 bases lay between the germline ends. Germline V CDR1 and CDR2: SGHTA, FQGTGA. The chain's CDR3 is CASSLTSGGTGELFF. CDR3 DNA sequence: TGTGCCAGCAGCTTAACATCTGGAGGAACCGGGGAGCTGTTTTTT.

This clone is a singleton in its sample. The CDR3 region is CASSMTGDFGQPQHF. In DNA, the CDR3 is TGTGCCAGCAGTATGACAGGGGATTTTGGTCAGCCCCAGCATTTT. This chain links TRBV27 with TRBJ1-5; 8 bases are a match to TRBD1. Germline values: CDR1 MNHEY, CDR2 SMNVEV (reference sequence). With V trimmed by 5 bases and J by 6 bases, 9 bases remained unmatched. The CDR3 has 15 residues.

On this clone itself: This sample also contains other DNA sequences that code for the same CDR3. The rearrangement uses TRBV5-6 and TRBJ1-2; D is unclear. Per germline, CDR1 SGHDT and CDR2 YYEEEE. The CDR3 covers 13 residues. V lost 4 bases, J lost 1 base, and 8 bases lay in between. The DNA for the CDR3 is TGTGCCAGCAGCCTCGGGAGTAACTATGGCTACACCTTC. This translates into CASSLGSNYGYTF.

The genes are TRBV5-8 and TRBJ2-1; D is uncertain. V lost 5 bases, J lost 5 bases, and 5 bases lay in between. This CDR3 comprises 11 residues. Looked up from germline, CDR1 is SGHTS and CDR2 is YDEGEE. The DNA of the CDR3 is TGTGCCAGCAGTCAGAACAATGAGCAGTTCTTC. Residues: CASSQNNEQFF.

The chain combines TRBV18 with TRBJ2-3, with 11 bases fitting TRBD1. The V and J ends lost 3 bases and 6 bases, in that order; junction bases with no gene match: 8. The CDR3 covers 16 residues. Germline V gene sequence: CDR1 KGHSH, CDR2 LQKENI. The chain's CDR3 is CASSPTRDRGSDTQYF. In DNA, the CDR3 is TGTGCCAGCTCACCGACCCGGGACAGGGGGTCGGATACGCAGTATTTT.

The chain has TRBV18 and TRBJ2-7; D unclear. Trimming shortened V by 3 bases and J by 0 bases, and 12 bases separated the two germline ends. This CDR3 has 15 amino acids. In germline, CDR1 is KGHSH, CDR2 LQKENI. The CDR3 coding sequence is TGTGCCAGCTCACCTGGAGAAGGCCCCTCCTACGAGCAGTACTTC. Protein product: CASSPGEGPSYEQYF.

The V and J genes are TRBV5-4 and TRBJ1-1; D ambiguous. V was shortened by 3 bases and J by 0 bases, with 12 bases between the two germline ends. The CDR3 spans 15 residues. Germline V gives CDR1 SGHNT, CDR2 YYREEE (reference sequence). Written as DNA, the CDR3 is TGTGCCAGCAGCTCCCATGGCCCAGTGAACACTGAAGCTTTCTTT. It encodes CASSSHGPVNTEAFF.

V usage is TRBV6-5 and J usage is TRBJ1-4, with D possibly being TRBD1 (6 bases). Germline CDR1 reads MNHEY; CDR2 reads SVGAGI. The ends were cut back, 6 bases at V and 11 bases at J, with 16 bases in the middle. This CDR3 region has 13 residues. This CDR3 is CASSTGQLGKLFF. The CDR3 DNA is TGTGCCAGCAGCACAGGACAGTTGGGGAAACTGTTTTTT.

V and J are TRBV7-9 and TRBJ1-1, with D unclear. Per the germline V gene, CDR1 is SEHNR and CDR2 is FQNEAQ (reference sequence). V was pared by 3 bases and J by 0 bases, with 14 bases between. The CDR3 covers 16 residues. CDR3: CASSFFEKTMNTEAFF. CDR3 bases: TGTGCCAGCAGCTTCTTCGAAAAGACAATGAACACTGAAGCTTTCTTT.

The chain uses TRBV3-1 (or the pseudogene TRBV3-2) and TRBJ2-1, with unresolved D. The CDR3 is 16 amino acids. V was clipped by 0 bases and J by 3 bases, with 12 bases between them. Germline V CDR1 and CDR2: LGHDT, YNNKEL (reference sequence). The CDR3 reads CASSQDLDTHYNEQFF. The CDR3 DNA is TGTGCCAGCAGCCAAGATCTCGACACCCACTACAATGAGCAGTTCTTC.

This clone was counted a single time. V gene TRBV11-3 combines with J gene TRBJ1-3, with D possibly matching TRBD1 (5 bases). The V gene's germline CDR1 is SGHNT and CDR2 YENEEA. V was shortened by 5 bases and J by 0 bases, with 8 bases between the two germline ends. The CDR3 is 14 residues long. The CDR3 DNA reads as TGTGCCAGCAGCCCGGGGGGCTCTGGAAACACCATATATTTT. It is translated as CASSPGGSGNTIYF.

This sequence joins TRBV14 and TRBJ2-7; D unclear. The CDR3 covers 13 residues. From germline, CDR1 is SGHDN and CDR2 FVKESK. V was shortened by 4 bases and J by 2 bases, with 9 bases between the two germline ends. The DNA of the CDR3 is TGTGCCAGCAGCCTGGGCTCGACCTACGAGCAGTACTTC. This encodes CASSLGSTYEQYF.

The CDR3 DNA sequence: TGTGCCAGCAGGGCCGGGACAGGGGTGCCCTATGGCTACACCTTC. It is translated as CASRAGTGVPYGYTF. The chain joins TRBV2 to TRBJ1-2; 10 bases align to TRBD1. CDR1 SNHLY and CDR2 FYNNEI come from the germline V gene. V lost 6 bases, J lost 4 bases, and 8 bases stayed unmatched. This CDR3 contains 15 residues.

This clone was seen only a few times. The rearrangement links TRBV4-3 to TRBJ1-4; TRBD1 might be the D (5 bases). The germline V gene encodes CDR1 LGHNA and CDR2 YSLEER. V was clipped by 2 bases and J by 3 bases, with 13 bases between them. The CDR3 spans 16 residues. The CDR3 coding sequence is TGCGCCAGCAGCCAAAGGGCAGGGTCTGCTAATGAAAAACTGTTTTTT. Translation: CASSQRAGSANEKLFF.

The rearrangement uses TRBV19 and TRBJ2-7; tentatively, D is TRBD1 (6 bases). CDR3 size: 12 residues. Germline V gene sequence: CDR1 LNHDA, CDR2 SQIVND (reference sequence). Trimming left V 3 bases short and J 3 bases short, with 6 bases between. The CDR3 DNA reads as TGTGCCAGTAGTATGACAGGCTACGAGCAGTACTTC. Amino acids: CASSMTGYEQYF.

The rearrangement joins TRBV2 to TRBJ2-7; 8 positions match TRBD1. Per germline, CDR1 SNHLY and CDR2 FYNNEI. This CDR3 has 15 residues. With 3 bases clipped from V and 4 bases from J, the junction kept 8 bases outside the gene matches. CDR3 sequence (DNA): TGTGCCAGCAGTGACGGTGGCCAGGGGGCTTACGAGCAGTACTTC. It yields the protein CASSDGGQGAYEQYF.

This clone was seen just once. The J gene is TRBJ1-6, the V gene TRBV9, with D perhaps matching TRBD1 (5 bases). The V end lost 0 bases, the J end lost 8 bases, and 12 bases lay between the germline ends. The CDR3 runs to 15 residues. Germline-derived CDR1 and CDR2 are SGDLS and YYNGEE. The CDR3 loop reads CASSVAGGRDSPLHF. The CDR3 region has the DNA TGTGCCAGCAGCGTAGCGGGGGGGAGAGATTCACCCCTCCACTTT. Full variable domain (missing parts from reference TRBV9 and TRBJ1-6): DSGVTQTPKHLITATGQRVTLRCSPRSGDLSVYWYQQSLDQGLQFLIQYYNGEERAKGNILERFSAQQFPDLHSELNLSSLELGDSALYFCASSVAGGRDSPLHFGNGTRLTVT.

V gene TRBV18 combines with J gene TRBJ1-1; D is uncertain. This CDR3 comprises 14 residues. Germline CDR1 and CDR2: KGHSH and LQKENI. Trimming took off 2 bases at V and 2 bases at J, with 9 bases between the two ends. The CDR3 DNA is TGTGCCAGCTCACCAGTAACACGCAACACTGAAGCTTTCTTT. Residues: CASSPVTRNTEAFF. The full variable domain, its missing parts supplied by reference TRBV18 and TRBJ1-1, is NAGVMQNPRHLVRRRGQEARLRCSPMKGHSHVYWYRQLPEEGLKFMVYLQKENIIDESGMPKERFSAEFPKEGPSILRIQQVVRGDSAAYFCASSPVTRNTEAFFGQGTRLTVV.

The CDR3 DNA reads as TGTGCCAGCAGCTTAGAGGCTTACCCGGGGTACAATGAGCAGTTCTTC. This codes for CASSLEAYPGYNEQFF. The chain has TRBV11-1 and TRBJ2-1, with a tentative D call TRBD2 (5 bases). Between the trimmed V and J ends, which lost 1 base and 4 bases, there was a span of 14 bases. This CDR3 contains 16 residues. In germline, CDR1 is SGHAT, CDR2 FQDESV (reference sequence).

The chain links TRBV20-1 to TRBJ1-6; maybe TRBD1 (6 bases). The CDR3 covers 14 residues. The germline gives CDR1 DFQATT, CDR2 SNEGSKA (reference sequence). Trimming shortened V by 3 bases and J by 4 bases, and 10 bases separated the two germline ends. The CDR3 protein is CSASDRLYNSPLHF. DNA for the CDR3: TGCAGTGCTAGTGACAGGCTTTATAATTCACCCCTCCACTTT.

The J gene is TRBJ1-1, the V gene TRBV6-5; D is undetermined. CDR3 size: 14 residues. The germline V gene encodes CDR1 MNHEY and CDR2 SVGAGI. The ends were cut back, 7 bases at V and 0 bases at J, with 12 bases in the middle. The CDR3: CASTPRGVNTEAFF. Here the CDR3 DNA reads TGTGCCAGCACCCCAAGAGGAGTGAACACTGAAGCTTTCTTT.

This rearrangement joins TRBV5-4 to TRBJ1-1; no firm D call. V was pared by 10 bases and J by 6 bases, with 22 bases between. CDR3 length: 14 amino acids. CDR1 SGHNT and CDR2 YYREEE come from the germline V gene (reference sequence). The CDR3 DNA reads as TGTGCCTACAAACCGACAATGGCGGGGTCTGAAGCTTTCTTT. Its translation: CAYKPTMAGSEAFF.

The chain recombines TRBV4-1 with TRBJ2-7, with 16 bases lining up with TRBD2. Germline V gives CDR1 MGHRA, CDR2 YSYEKL. With 4 bases clipped from V and 2 bases from J, the junction kept 20 bases outside the gene matches. CDR3 size: 22 residues. The CDR3, as DNA: TGCGCCAGCAGCCCGATAAGCAGCGCGGGACTAGCGGGGGGGCTTACCCCCTACGAGCAGTACTTC. Its protein is CASSPISSAGLAGGLTPYEQYF.

The CDR3 sequence is CASSFVFGLGLAKGNSPLHF. The DNA of the CDR3 is TGTGCCAGCAGCTTCGTATTCGGACTGGGACTCGCCAAGGGAAATTCACCCCTCCACTTT. The V gene is TRBV5-8, the J gene TRBJ1-6; TRBD1 is a possible D gene (5 bases). The CDR3 loop spans 20 amino acids. V was trimmed by 2 bases and J by 7 bases, leaving 28 bases between them. In germline, CDR1 is SGHTS, CDR2 YDEGEE.